Listed below are T cell receptor beta chains from one sample, sequenced in a study of vaccination and CD4 T cells after COVID-19. Their antigens are not known. Each CDR3 protein is one row after TCRdb ran MiXCR on the PCR reads. This table holds about 18,000 distinct CDR3 sequences, about 41% found once. Material: CD4+ T cells from blood, cultured in vitro, obtained after SARS-CoV-2 vaccination. All receptors come from a human donor who had recovered from COVID-19. Each CDR3 is given with its conserved first and last residue. Each record gives: V gene, D gene, clone size, J gene, CDR3 protein, CDR3 DNA. The D gene is left open where the match is weak. Clone size is stated in some rows and not others, as once, few, many or a class when expanded.

TRBV20-1,.,.,TRBJ1-1,CSARGVGATEAFF,TGCAGTGCTAGAGGGGTGGGGGCCACTGAAGCTTTCTTT
TRBV24-1,.,.,TRBJ2-5,CATSDPGVGRGGQETQYF,TGTGCCACCAGTGATCCGGGGGTCGGCAGGGGGGGCCAAGAGACCCAGTACTTC
TRBV6-2/TRBV6-3,TRBD1,few,TRBJ1-1,CASSFEPGQGISGTEAFF,TGTGCCAGCAGTTTCGAACCGGGACAGGGGATCTCGGGTACTGAAGCTTTCTTT
TRBV27,.,few,TRBJ1-2,CASSTSRGGYTF,TGTGCCAGCAGTACATCCAGGGGTGGCTACACCTTC
TRBV20-1,TRBD2,few,TRBJ2-1,CSAREPSGYNEQFF,TGCAGTGCTAGAGAGCCTAGCGGTTACAATGAGCAGTTCTTC
TRBV7-3,TRBD1,.,TRBJ1-1,CASSLRQGTEAFF,TGTGCCAGCAGCCTGAGACAGGGGACTGAAGCTTTCTTT
TRBV7-7,TRBD2,.,TRBJ2-5,CASSPGGGNDETQYF,TGTGCCAGCAGCCCGGGCGGGGGGAATGACGAGACCCAGTACTTC
TRBV6-5,.,few,TRBJ2-7,CASSYASTGRMHEQYF,TGTGCCAGCAGTTACGCCTCGACAGGTAGGATGCACGAGCAGTACTTC
TRBV5-1,TRBD2,.,TRBJ2-5,CASSLGDYFIKTQYF,TGCGCCAGCAGCTTGGGGGACTACTTTATAAAGACCCAGTACTTC
TRBV27,TRBD1,.,TRBJ1-1,CASSGGTGYTEAFF,TGTGCCAGCAGTGGTGGGACAGGGTATACTGAAGCTTTCTTT
TRBV14,.,.,TRBJ2-7,CASSPDRVAGEQYF,TGTGCCAGCAGCCCTGACAGGGTAGCGGGCGAGCAGTACTTC
TRBV19,.,.,TRBJ2-3,CASSIQGADTQYF,TGTGCCAGTAGTATACAGGGCGCAGATACGCAGTATTTT
TRBV4-2,.,.,TRBJ1-5,CASSQEGGDDQPQHF,TGTGCCAGCAGCCAAGAAGGGGGGGATGATCAGCCCCAGCATTTT
TRBV20-1,TRBD1,.,TRBJ1-1,CSAWAGGNTEAFF,TGCAGTGCTTGGGCAGGGGGGAACACTGAAGCTTTCTTT
TRBV20-1,.,.,TRBJ2-1,CSAIVGAKSSYNEQFF,TGCAGTGCTATCGTGGGGGCGAAGAGCTCCTACAATGAGCAGTTCTTC
TRBV7-3,.,.,TRBJ2-1,CASSLSALGSYNEQFF,TGTGCCAGCAGCTTATCCGCCCTCGGGTCCTACAATGAGCAGTTCTTC
TRBV24-1,TRBD1,few,TRBJ2-3,CATSERTGADTQYF,TGTGCCACCAGTGAACGTACAGGGGCGGATACGCAGTATTTT
TRBV12-3/TRBV12-4,.,.,TRBJ1-2,CASSLDGVGGYTF,TGTGCCAGCAGTTTGGACGGGGTAGGCGGCTACACCTTC
TRBV20-1,.,.,TRBJ2-7,CSARSYGTRPYEQYF,TGCAGTGCTAGATCGTACGGGACTCGTCCCTACGAGCAGTACTTC
TRBV6-2/TRBV6-3,.,.,TRBJ2-3,CASSYVVWGTDTQYF,TGTGCCAGCAGTTATGTGGTTTGGGGGACAGATACGCAGTATTTT
TRBV9,TRBD2,.,TRBJ2-1,CASSGTGLAGHNEQFF,TGTGCCAGCAGCGGGACGGGACTAGCGGGGCACAATGAGCAGTTCTTC
TRBV6-2/TRBV6-3,.,.,TRBJ1-2,CASSYGEYGYTF,TGTGCCAGCAGTTACGGAGAGTATGGCTACACCTTC
TRBV24-1,TRBD1,.,TRBJ1-5,CATSDLQQGNSNQPQHF,TGTGCCACCAGTGATTTACAACAGGGGAATAGCAATCAGCCCCAGCATTTT
TRBV6-5,.,.,TRBJ1-5,CASSYSAGGNQPQHF,TGTGCCAGCAGTTACTCGGCGGGAGGTAATCAGCCCCAGCATTTT
TRBV19,TRBD2,.,TRBJ2-1,CASSPRLAGVIYEQFF,TGTGCCAGTAGCCCCAGACTAGCGGGAGTCATCTATGAGCAGTTCTTC
TRBV20-1,TRBD2,.,TRBJ2-3,CSAREGTSGLTQYF,TGCAGTGCTAGGGAGGGGACTAGCGGACTGACGCAGTATTTT
TRBV27,TRBD2,.,TRBJ2-3,CAAGGADTQYF,TGTGCGGCGGGGGGCGCAGATACGCAGTATTTT
TRBV2,.,.,TRBJ1-2,CASSEGPGGYTF,TGTGCCAGCAGTGAAGGTCCGGGAGGCTACACCTTC